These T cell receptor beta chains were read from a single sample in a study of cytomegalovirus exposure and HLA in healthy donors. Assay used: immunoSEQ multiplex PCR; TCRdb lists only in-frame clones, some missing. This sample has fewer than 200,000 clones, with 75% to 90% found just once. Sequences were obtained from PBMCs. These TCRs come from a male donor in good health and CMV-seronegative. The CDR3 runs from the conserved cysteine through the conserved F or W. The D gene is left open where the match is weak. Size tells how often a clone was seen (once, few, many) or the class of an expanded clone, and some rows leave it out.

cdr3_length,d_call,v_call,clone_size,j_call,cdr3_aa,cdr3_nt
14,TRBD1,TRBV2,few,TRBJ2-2,CASSEVRGPGELFF,TGTGCCAGCAGTGAAGTGAGGGGGCCCGGGGAGCTGTTTTTT
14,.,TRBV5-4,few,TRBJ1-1,CASSLVGGWTEAFF,TGTGCCAGCAGCTTGGTGGGGGGGTGGACTGAAGCTTTCTTT
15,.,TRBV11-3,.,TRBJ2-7,CASSLRGGRDYEQYF,TGTGCCAGCAGCTTAAGGGGGGGCAGAGATTACGAGCAGTACTTC
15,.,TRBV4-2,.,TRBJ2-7,CASSQEGAGFYEQYF,TGTGCCAGCAGCCAAGAAGGGGCGGGATTCTACGAGCAGTACTTC
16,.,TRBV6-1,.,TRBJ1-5,CASSATSGGGNQPQHF,TGTGCCAGCAGTGCCACCTCGGGGGGCGGCAATCAGCCCCAGCATTTT
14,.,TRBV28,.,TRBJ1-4,CASSLRQTNEKLFF,TGTGCCAGCAGTCTACGACAGACTAATGAAAAACTGTTTTTT
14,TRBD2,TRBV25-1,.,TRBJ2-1,CASRTSGRYNEQFF,TGTGCCAGCAGGACTAGCGGGCGGTACAATGAGCAGTTCTTC
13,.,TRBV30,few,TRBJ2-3,CAWFRGFTDTQYF,TGTGCCTGGTTTCGCGGGTTCACAGATACGCAGTATTTT
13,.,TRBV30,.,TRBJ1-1,CAWSAHSNTEAFF,TGTGCCTGGAGTGCCCACTCGAACACTGAAGCTTTCTTT
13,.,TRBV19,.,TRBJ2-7,CASSINRDYEQYF,TGTGCCAGTAGTATTAACAGAGACTACGAGCAGTACTTC
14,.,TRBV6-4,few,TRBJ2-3,CASSEGGGTDTQYF,TGTGCCAGCAGTGAAGGGGGGGGGACAGATACGCAGTATTTT
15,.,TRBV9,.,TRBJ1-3,CASSLSGDSGNTIYF,TGTGCCAGCAGCCTCTCGGGGGACTCTGGAAACACCATATATTTT
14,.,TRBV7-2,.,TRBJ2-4,CASSLFGRGGIQYF,TGTGCCAGCAGCCTTTTCGGCAGGGGTGGCATTCAGTACTTC
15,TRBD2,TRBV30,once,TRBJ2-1,CAWSVGTSNSNEQFF,TGTGCCTGGAGTGTGGGGACTAGCAACAGCAATGAGCAGTTCTTC
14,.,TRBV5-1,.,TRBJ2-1,CASSLGVGDNEQFF,TGCGCCAGCAGCTTGGGTGTCGGAGACAATGAGCAGTTCTTC
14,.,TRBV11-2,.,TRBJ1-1,CASSLVGGNTEAFF,TGTGCCAGCAGCTTAGTAGGGGGGAACACTGAAGCTTTCTTT
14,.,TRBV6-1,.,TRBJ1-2,CASSELWGGDGYTF,TGTGCCAGCAGTGAACTCTGGGGGGGCGATGGCTACACCTTC
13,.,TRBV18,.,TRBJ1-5,CASSPTGEQPQHF,TGTGCCAGCTCACCAACGGGAGAGCAGCCCCAGCATTTT
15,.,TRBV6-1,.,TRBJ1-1,CASSEAPGANTEAFF,TGTGCCAGCAGTGAAGCGCCTGGGGCCAACACTGAAGCTTTCTTT
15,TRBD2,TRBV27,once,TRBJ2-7,CASSLRGGLYYEQYF,TGTGCCAGCAGTTTACGGGGGGGACTTTACTACGAGCAGTACTTC
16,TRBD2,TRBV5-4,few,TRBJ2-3,CASSLRASGNTDTQYF,TGTGCCAGCAGCTTGCGGGCTAGCGGAAACACAGATACGCAGTATTTT
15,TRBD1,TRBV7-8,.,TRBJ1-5,CASSLHGTGDQPQHF,TGTGCCAGCAGCTTACACGGGACAGGAGATCAGCCCCAGCATTTT
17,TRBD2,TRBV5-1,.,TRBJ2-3,CASSLASAGGPTDTQYF,TGCGCCAGCAGCTTGGCGTCAGCGGGGGGTCCGACAGATACGCAGTATTTT
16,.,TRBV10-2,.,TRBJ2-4,CASSESTLGAQNIQYF,TGCGCCAGCAGTGAGTCGACTCTGGGGGCCCAAAACATTCAGTACTTC
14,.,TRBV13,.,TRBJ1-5,CASSFGVNNQPQHF,TGTGCCAGCAGCTTCGGGGTAAATAATCAGCCCCAGCATTTT